What follows describes a single T cell receptor beta chain. The antigen remains unidentified. The data belong to a study of Graves' ophthalmopathy and Graves' hyperthyroidism. Study-level results: Sensitivity reached 70.59% and specificity 72.22% when the model predicted ophthalmopathy progression. Using a 13-signature model, the authors split ophthalmopathy from stable hyperthyroidism, with 85% to 90% sensitivity and 75% to 82% specificity. Blood samples also showed most expanded thyroid clonotypes exceeding 0.001 frequency.

The CDR3 extends over 11 amino acids. V lost 5 bases to trimming and J lost 3 bases, with 2 bases between them. Germline V lookup: CDR1 MNHEY, CDR2 SVGEGT. Using RNA transcripts, the TCR beta CDR3 regions were amplified. RT-PCR with HTBI primers came first, then second-round multiplex PCR. TCRdb fed the multiplex PCR reads into MiXCR, producing one record per CDR3 protein. The table has about 39,000 distinct CDR3 sequences, approximately 50% seen once; the top ten hold roughly 24%. The TCR comes from an adult woman with stable Graves' hyperthyroidism. The chain links TRBV6-2 or TRBV6-3 to TRBJ2-1; no clear D. Sequenced input: peripheral blood. CDR3 DNA: TGTGCCAGCAGTCGCTACAATGAGCAGTTCTTC. Amino acid sequence: CASSRYNEQFF.